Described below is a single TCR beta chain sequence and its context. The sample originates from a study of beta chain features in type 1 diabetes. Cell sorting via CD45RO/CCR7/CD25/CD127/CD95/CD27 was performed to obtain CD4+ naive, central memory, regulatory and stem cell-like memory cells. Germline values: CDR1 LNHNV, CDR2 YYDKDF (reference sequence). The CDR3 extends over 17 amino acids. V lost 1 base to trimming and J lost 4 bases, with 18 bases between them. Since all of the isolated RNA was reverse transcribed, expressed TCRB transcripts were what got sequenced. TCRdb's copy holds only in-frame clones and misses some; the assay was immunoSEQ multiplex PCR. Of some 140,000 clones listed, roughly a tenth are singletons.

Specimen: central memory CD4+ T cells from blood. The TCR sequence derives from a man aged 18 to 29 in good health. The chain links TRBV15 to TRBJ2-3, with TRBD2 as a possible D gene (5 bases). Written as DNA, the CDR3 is TGTGCCACCAGCAGAGCCCGAGGGCTCCCGGGCGCAGATACGCAGTATTTT. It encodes CATSRARGLPGADTQYF. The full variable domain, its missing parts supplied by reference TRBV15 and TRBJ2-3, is DAMVIQNPRYQVTQFGKPVTLSCSQTLNHNVMYWYQQKSSQAPKLLFHYYDKDFNNEADTPDNFQSRRPNTSFCFLDIRSPGLGDTAMYLCATSRARGLPGADTQYFGPGTRLTVL.